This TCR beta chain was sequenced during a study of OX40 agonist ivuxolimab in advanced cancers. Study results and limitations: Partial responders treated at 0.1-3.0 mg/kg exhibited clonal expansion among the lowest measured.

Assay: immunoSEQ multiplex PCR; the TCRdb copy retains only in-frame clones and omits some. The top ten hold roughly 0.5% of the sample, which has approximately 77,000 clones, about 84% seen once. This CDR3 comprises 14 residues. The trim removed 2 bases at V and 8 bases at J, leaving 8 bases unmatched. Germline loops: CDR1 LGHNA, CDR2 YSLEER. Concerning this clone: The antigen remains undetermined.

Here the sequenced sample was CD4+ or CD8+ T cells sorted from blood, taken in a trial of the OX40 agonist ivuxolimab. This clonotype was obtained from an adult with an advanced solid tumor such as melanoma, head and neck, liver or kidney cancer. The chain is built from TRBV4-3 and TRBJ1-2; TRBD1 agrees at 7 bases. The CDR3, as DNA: TGCGCCAGCAGCCAACAAGGGACAGCTCCCGGCTACACCTTC. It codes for CASSQQGTAPGYTF.